These T cell receptor beta chains were read from a single sample in a study of T cells in Graves' hyperthyroidism and ophthalmopathy. MiXCR, run by TCRdb on the multiplex PCR reads, gives a single entry per CDR3 protein. The sample shows some 400,000 distinct CDR3 sequences, approximately 12% of them seen only once. Specimen: blood. The receptors stem from a man between 25 and 39 years old with Graves' hyperthyroidism that later progressed to Graves' ophthalmopathy. CDR3s include the opening cysteine and the closing phenylalanine or tryptophan. Each record gives: clone size, D gene, J gene, V gene, CDR3 DNA, CDR3 protein. A D gene is named only where the DNA matches it firmly. Clone size appears in some rows only: once, few, many, or a class for an expanded clone.

-,-,TRBJ1-4,TRBV6-1,TGTGCCAGCAGTGAAGGGGGGGGGGGTGAAAAACTGTTTTTT,CASSEGGGGEKLFF
many,-,TRBJ2-1,TRBV7-3,TGTGCCAGCAGCTTAACGGCAGGGGCCTCCTACAATGAGCAGTTCTTC,CASSLTAGASYNEQFF
few,-,TRBJ2-7,TRBV6-1,TGTGCCAGCAGTGACACTAGGTACTACGAGCAGTACTTC,CASSDTRYYEQYF
-,-,TRBJ2-2,TRBV19,TGTGCCAGCATAATGCTCTCCAACACCGGGGAGCTGTTTTTT,CASIMLSNTGELFF
many,-,TRBJ2-3,TRBV9,TGTGCCAGCAGCGTAGGCCCGGGGAGCCAGACAGATACGCAGTATTTT,CASSVGPGSQTDTQYF
-,TRBD1,TRBJ2-7,TRBV27,TGTGCCAGCAGCTACGCCGGGACAGGGGTGTACGAGCAGTACTTC,CASSYAGTGVYEQYF
many,-,TRBJ1-5,TRBV10-3,TGTGCCATCAGTGAGTCTCCCGGTAGCAATCAGCCCCAGCATTTT,CAISESPGSNQPQHF
many,TRBD1,TRBJ1-4,TRBV6-1,TGTGCCAGCAGTGGAGACAGGGGGGCTAATGAAAAACTGTTTTTT,CASSGDRGANEKLFF
many,TRBD2,TRBJ2-7,TRBV6-2/TRBV6-3,TGTGCCAGCAGCTCCGGGACTAGCGGGGAGTCCTACGAGCAGTACTTC,CASSSGTSGESYEQYF
few,-,TRBJ2-3,TRBV20-1,TGCAGTGTGGCGGGGAGAGTCACAGATACGCAGTATTTT,CSVAGRVTDTQYF
many,-,TRBJ2-7,TRBV12-5,TGTGCTAGTGGTTTGGACAGAGCCTACGAGCAGTACTTC,CASGLDRAYEQYF
many,TRBD2,TRBJ2-5,TRBV30,TGTGCCTGGAGTGTACAAGCGGGGGTAAAGACCCAGTACTTC,CAWSVQAGVKTQYF
-,-,TRBJ2-7,TRBV12-3/TRBV12-4,TGTGCCAGCAGTTTTACGGGACGAGAGCAGTACTTC,CASSFTGREQYF
many,TRBD1,TRBJ1-1,TRBV12-3/TRBV12-4,TGTGCCAGCAGTCCTCAGGGGGCTGGGACTGAAGCTTTCTTT,CASSPQGAGTEAFF
few,TRBD2,TRBJ2-3,TRBV6-2/TRBV6-3,TGTGCCAGCAGTTACGCCGGGGGGGCCTTGGATACGCAGTATTTT,CASSYAGGALDTQYF
many,-,TRBJ1-1,TRBV20-1,TGCAGTGCGGAGGAATGGGGGGCTGAAGCTTTCTTT,CSAEEWGAEAFF
few,-,TRBJ2-7,TRBV19,TGTGCCAGCACCGGGACAACCTACGAGCAGTACTTC,CASTGTTYEQYF
-,-,TRBJ1-4,TRBV5-4,TGTGCCAGCAGCTTGGGGGCCAGTCTGGAGGAAAAACTGTTTTTT,CASSLGASLEEKLFF
many,-,TRBJ2-5,TRBV7-9,TGTGCCAGCAGCTTAGCCCAAGGGGGAGAGACCCAGTACTTC,CASSLAQGGETQYF
-,-,TRBJ1-4,TRBV28,TGTGCCAGCAGTTTAAATGTGGGGGGAATGGATAAACTGTTTTTT,CASSLNVGGMDKLFF
many,-,TRBJ1-2,TRBV12-3/TRBV12-4,TGTGCCAGCAGTCTCCGGACGTATGGTGGCTACACCTTC,CASSLRTYGGYTF
-,TRBD1,TRBJ1-2,TRBV6-5,TGTGCCAGCAGTTACTCGATCGGGACAGTTTATGGCTACACCTTC,CASSYSIGTVYGYTF
few,-,TRBJ2-2,TRBV11-2,TGTGCCAGCAGACGTATCGGTCAGGAGAGCACCGGGGAGCCGTTTTTT,CASRRIGQESTGEPFF
few,-,TRBJ2-7,TRBV6-9,TGTGCCAGCAGTTATTCCGGACAGTTCACCTACGAGCAGTACTTC,CASSYSGQFTYEQYF
-,-,TRBJ2-3,TRBV7-9,TGTGCCAGCAGCTCCAGAGGGAACACAGATACGCAGTATTTT,CASSSRGNTDTQYF
many,-,TRBJ2-3,TRBV7-3,TGTGCCAGCAGCCTCCCTGGGGGTACGCAGTATTTT,CASSLPGGTQYF
many,TRBD1,TRBJ2-1,TRBV12-5,TGTGCTAGTGGTTGGCAGGGGGCTTACAATGAGCAGTTCTTC,CASGWQGAYNEQFF
-,TRBD1,TRBJ2-5,TRBV7-9,TGTGCCAGCAGACCGACAGGGGGCGGAGGAGAGACCCAGTACTTC,CASRPTGGGGETQYF
few,-,TRBJ2-2,TRBV30,TGTGCCTGGAGTGCGGGCAGGGTCACCGGGGAGCTGCTTTTT,CAWSAGRVTGELLF
many,-,TRBJ1-1,TRBV27,TGTGCCAGCAGCTTATTTAGGAACACTGAAGCTTTCTTT,CASSLFRNTEAFF
many,-,TRBJ1-5,TRBV10-3,TGTGCCATCAGTGCGACGGAGGGGGGCAATCAGCCCCAGCATTTT,CAISATEGGNQPQHF
many,-,TRBJ1-1,TRBV11-2,TGTGCCAGCATTGTAGGTATAGGATTCGACACTGAAGCTTTCTTT,CASIVGIGFDTEAFF
many,-,TRBJ1-1,TRBV20-1,TGCAGTGCAACAGAGCCGGGTGCTGAAGCTTTCTTT,CSATEPGAEAFF
many,-,TRBJ1-1,TRBV6-1,TGTGCCAGCAGTGAAAGGTTTACGGGAACTGAAGCTTTCTTT,CASSERFTGTEAFF
few,TRBD1,TRBJ2-7,TRBV28,TGTGCCAGCAGTTTTCGGACAGGGTATCACGAGCAGTACTTC,CASSFRTGYHEQYF
few,TRBD1,TRBJ2-7,TRBV28,TGTGCCAGCAGTTTAGGGCCCACCGGGACAGGGCTGTCCTACGAGCAGTACTTC,CASSLGPTGTGLSYEQYF
many,-,TRBJ1-1,TRBV7-8,TGTGCCAGCAAGGGTGAAAACTTAGGAACTGAAGCTTTCTTT,CASKGENLGTEAFF
-,-,TRBJ2-1,TRBV2,TGTGCCAGCAGGGTCTCGGGGACCTACAATGAGCAGTTCTTC,CASRVSGTYNEQFF
-,-,TRBJ1-5,TRBV24-1,TGTGCCACCAGTGGGTCCCGGACGTTTCAGCCCCAGCATTTT,CATSGSRTFQPQHF
many,-,TRBJ2-3,TRBV20-1,TGCAGTGCTAGAGATGTGCAGAACACAGATACGCAGTATTTT,CSARDVQNTDTQYF
many,TRBD1,TRBJ1-4,TRBV20-1,TGCAGTGCTACACGGACAGGGGCTCAAGAAAAACTGTTTTTT,CSATRTGAQEKLFF
many,TRBD1,TRBJ1-1,TRBV7-9,TGTGCCAGCAGCCCTCGACAGGGGACCACTGAAGCTTTCTTT,CASSPRQGTTEAFF
few,TRBD1,TRBJ1-5,TRBV28,TGTGCCAGCACTCGGACAGGGTCGGGCAATCAGCCCCAGCATTTT,CASTRTGSGNQPQHF
many,-,TRBJ1-2,TRBV20-1,TGCAGTGCTAGACAGCCCATCCCCGGGGGGCGCGGCTATGGCTACACCTTC,CSARQPIPGGRGYGYTF
many,TRBD1,TRBJ1-1,TRBV4-1,TGCGCCAGCAGCCAGAGGACAGGGAACACTGAAGCTTTCTTT,CASSQRTGNTEAFF
few,TRBD1,TRBJ1-2,TRBV7-2,TGTGCCAGCAGCCCCTGGACAGGAATTAACTATGGCTACACCTTC,CASSPWTGINYGYTF